Listed below are T cell receptor beta chains from one sample, sequenced in a study of monozygotic twins with inflammatory bowel disease. Following a re-call of the 5' RACE reads, TCRdb has one entry per CDR3 protein and lacks DNA. The sample totals over 100,000 distinct CDR3 sequences. Material: blood. All receptors derive from a human donor with ulcerative colitis or Crohn's disease, or a healthy co-twin of an affected twin (not recorded which). Both conserved end residues are part of each CDR3. Each record gives: CDR3 length, V gene, J gene, CDR3 protein.

15	TRBV5-4	TRBJ2-5	CASSTGQGGQETQYF
15	TRBV20-1	TRBJ1-5	CSASGTGYSNQPQHF
13	TRBV5-1	TRBJ2-3	CASTVSSTDTQYF
14	TRBV9	TRBJ1-5	CASSPRGEGPPQHF
13	TRBV6-4	TRBJ2-7	CASPSGMGYEQYF
13	TRBV7-3	TRBJ1-5	CASSQGQGQPQHF
13	TRBV18	TRBJ2-3	CASSPQTGDTQYF
16	TRBV6-5	TRBJ2-5	CASSYPSTSVEETQYF
12	TRBV20-1	TRBJ2-5	CSARPGEETQYF
14	TRBV12-3/TRBV12-4	TRBJ1-3	CASSATGAGNTIYF
14	TRBV12-3/TRBV12-4	TRBJ2-7	CASSPTSRPYEQYF
15	TRBV5-4	TRBJ1-6	CASSLGQAENSPLHF
13	TRBV7-8	TRBJ2-3	CASTGGFAHPQYF
16	TRBV6-5	TRBJ1-2	CASSYIPGPANYGYTF
13	TRBV7-8	TRBJ2-1	CASSSERGNEQFF
14	TRBV5-1	TRBJ1-1	CASSLDVESTEAFF
15	TRBV5-1	TRBJ2-2	CASSVGLAGAGELFF
17	TRBV10-3	TRBJ2-7	CAISESVEAGLSSEQYF
13	TRBV12-3/TRBV12-4	TRBJ1-4	CASSSGDRRKLFF
14	TRBV4-3	TRBJ2-7	CASSFGTVSYEQYF
14	TRBV28	TRBJ2-7	CASRTSGGSGEQYF
15	TRBV5-1	TRBJ2-1	CASSLPATRGDEQFF
11	TRBV29-1	TRBJ1-1	CSVRPNTEAFF
17	TRBV12-3/TRBV12-4	TRBJ2-3	CASSPLDRMTSTDTQYF
14	TRBV29-1	TRBJ1-1	CSVDKTASNTEAFF
14	TRBV7-7	TRBJ2-5	CASSADLLRETQYF
16	TRBV3-1	TRBJ2-2	CASSQDRTGHTGELFF
13	TRBV20-1	TRBJ2-3	CSASRRGTDTQYF
14	TRBV7-9	TRBJ1-2	CASSLGGQYYGYTF
15	TRBV27	TRBJ1-5	CASSLLGGDNQPQHF
13	TRBV7-2	TRBJ2-7	CASTLGREYEQYF
16	TRBV12-3/TRBV12-4	TRBJ2-2	CASNNSPGANTGELFF
12	TRBV7-9	TRBJ1-5	CASSLGDQPQHF
12	TRBV13	TRBJ2-7	CASSPGYYEQYF
15	TRBV11-2	TRBJ2-1	CASSRLAGLYNEQFF
14	TRBV12-3/TRBV12-4	TRBJ1-5	CASRLGTGNQPQHF
13	TRBV7-2	TRBJ1-5	CASSQDGGQPQHF
15	TRBV4-2	TRBJ2-4	CASSQDRGFRNIQYF
15	TRBV21-1	TRBJ1-2	CASGSTNRGSYGYTF
12	TRBV14	TRBJ2-1	CASSRHVDEQFF
12	TRBV6-5	TRBJ2-1	CASSIRSGEQFF
13	TRBV11-2	TRBJ2-3	CASSPKNTDTQYF
16	TRBV7-9	TRBJ1-6	CASSLGQGLPNSPLHF
13	TRBV27	TRBJ1-2	CASSPGNSYGYTF
14	TRBV5-1	TRBJ1-1	CASSLARGGTEAFF
15	TRBV5-1	TRBJ2-5	CASSPIPGSKETQYF
12	TRBV29-1	TRBJ2-3	CSASVGVDTQYF
15	TRBV19	TRBJ2-1	CASSIRQNSYNEQFF
14	TRBV19	TRBJ1-1	CASRTGDRDTEAFF
13	TRBV5-1	TRBJ1-1	CASSPRVDTEAFF
14	TRBV6-2/TRBV6-3	TRBJ2-7	CASSSPGQRYEQYF
14	TRBV5-1	TRBJ2-3	CASSSGTRLDTQYF
14	TRBV7-2	TRBJ2-5	CASSFNQGSETQYF
16	TRBV5-6	TRBJ2-2	CASSLGARERSGELFF
15	TRBV12-3/TRBV12-4	TRBJ2-1	CASSFRRGVYNEQFF